This entry is about one T cell receptor beta chain. Its antigen is unknown. MiXCR was run by TCRdb on the 5' RACE reads, yielding one entry per CDR3 protein. The repertoire holds about 340,000 distinct CDR3 sequences, with approximately 22% as singletons. CDR3 size: 14 residues. Germline loops: CDR1 LNHDA, CDR2 SQIVND (reference sequence). V lost 7 bases and J lost 1, with 11 bases in between. The data derive from a study of T-cell memory formation after mild COVID-19. General study points: Detection of some responders pre-infection suggested pre-existing cross-reactive memory T cells participated. Unconfirmed was the SARS-CoV-2 specificity of second-wave clones that peaked on day 37.

The chain is built from TRBV19 and TRBJ1-5; no definite D call. This receptor was taken from a man aged 18 to 29 who had mild COVID-19 (a few samples of this study predate the infection). Cell type and time point are not known. Sequencing was performed on PBMCs or a T cell subset sorted from them (not recorded which). This CDR3 reads CASTFRRSNQPQHF. CDR3 nucleotide sequence: TGTGCCAGTACCTTTCGACGGAGCAATCAGCCCCAGCATTTT.